This TCR beta chain was sequenced for a study of OX40 agonist ivuxolimab in advanced cancers. Looking at the study overall: Partial responses were observed in three patients, of whom one had hepatocellular carcinoma and two had cutaneous melanoma.

The assay was immunoSEQ multiplex PCR, and TCRdb's table has in-frame clones only and misses some. The sample records 42,000 or so clones, around 84% being singletons. Study conclusions and caveats: Antigen specificity remained undetermined for the expanded peripheral T cells. Among patients with partial responses at 0.1-3.0 mg/kg, clonal expansion was among the lowest.

V gave up 4 bases and J gave up 0 bases; unmatched junction bases: 5. The length of the CDR3 is 15 residues. Germline V gene sequence: CDR1 MGHRA, CDR2 YSYEKL. Researchers took blood at baseline, on cycle 4 day 1, and on cycle 7 day 1. About this clone: No antigen is known for it.

The chain couples TRBV4-1 to TRBJ2-7, with 8 nucleotides matching TRBD1. The receptor was isolated from an adult with an advanced solid tumor such as melanoma, head and neck, liver or kidney cancer. The sample in question was CD4+ or CD8+ T cells sorted from blood, obtained in a trial of the OX40 agonist ivuxolimab. CDR3 region: CASSPWTGLSYEQYF. DNA of the CDR3: TGCGCCAGCAGCCCGTGGACAGGGCTCTCCTACGAGCAGTACTTC.